A single sample is the source of the 27 T cell receptor beta chains below, sequenced in a study of CD8 T cells in Susac syndrome. RNA totalling roughly 0.5 to 1 ug underwent reverse transcription with random hexamers. TCRdb reanalysed the immunoSEQ multiplex PCR reads using MiXCR and keeps one entry per CDR3 protein. The sample yields about 120,000 distinct CDR3 sequences, 94% seen once. The sequenced material came from CD4+ T cells from PBMCs. These receptors all stem from a human donor in good health.

This chain connects TRBV2 to TRBJ2-7, with 7 positions matching TRBD2. This CDR3 spans 12 amino acids. In germline, CDR1 is SNHLY, CDR2 FYNNEI. Germline trimming cut 6 bases from V and 4 bases from J; bases unmatched to any gene: 3. In nucleotides, the CDR3 is TGTGCCAGCAGCAGCGGGACTTACGAGCAGTACTTC. Translated, it gives CASSSGTYEQYF.

The chain recombines TRBV5-1 with TRBJ1-1; TRBD1 is a possible D gene (5 bases). CDR3 length: 17 amino acids. Trimming removed 5 bases at V and 0 bases at J, with 20 bases between. In germline, CDR1 is SGHRS, CDR2 YFSETQ. The CDR3 loop reads CASSSGVEAFMNTEAFF. The DNA for the CDR3 is TGCGCCAGCAGTTCGGGGGTCGAGGCATTTATGAACACTGAAGCTTTCTTT.

In this sample, this clonotype turned up a few times. CDR3 residues: CASNRGDTEAFF. The CDR3 region has the DNA TGTGCCAGCAACCGAGGGGACACTGAAGCTTTCTTT. The rearrangement links TRBV6-1 to TRBJ1-1; TRBD1 might be the D (5 bases). The germline V gene encodes CDR1 MNHNS and CDR2 SASEGT. Trimming cost V 7 bases and J 3 bases, with 9 bases left between them. The CDR3 contains 12 residues.

The chain uses TRBV7-3 and TRBJ2-4, with 8 bases matching TRBD2. Per germline, CDR1 SGHTA and CDR2 FQGTGA. The CDR3 runs to 15 residues. J was trimmed by 0 bases and V by 5 bases; bases with no gene match: 3. The CDR3 sequence: CASSLAGVAKNIQYF. The CDR3 nucleotides are TGTGCCAGCAGCCTAGCGGGTGTAGCCAAAAACATTCAGTACTTC.

The rearrangement uses TRBV15 and TRBJ1-3; tentative D call: TRBD1 (5 bases). Germline loops: CDR1 LNHNV, CDR2 YYDKDF (reference sequence). Trimming stripped 0 bases from V and 4 bases from J, with 13 bases between. This CDR3 comprises 16 residues. CDR3 DNA: TGTGCCACCAGCAGAGAGGTTTCTAGGACAGGAAACACCATATATTTT. This sequence encodes CATSREVSRTGNTIYF.

The V and J genes are TRBV6-1 and TRBJ2-5; TRBD2 aligns across 14 bases. The CDR3 spans 18 residues. The trim removed 6 bases at V and 5 bases at J, leaving 14 bases unmatched. Germline CDR1 and CDR2: MNHNS and SASEGT. The CDR3 is CASSSHPRLAGGPETQYF. CDR3 nucleotides: TGTGCCAGCAGCTCTCATCCCCGACTAGCGGGAGGGCCGGAGACCCAGTACTTC.

The genes are TRBV7-9 and TRBJ2-7; possible D gene TRBD2, 6 bases. Germline CDR1 SEHNR, CDR2 FQNEAQ (reference sequence). V shed 4 bases and J shed 4 bases, with 14 bases lying between them. The CDR3 has 14 amino acids. CDR3 in DNA: TGTGCCAGCAGCTCCCCGGCAGGAGGGTACGAGCAGTACTTC. This sequence encodes CASSSPAGGYEQYF.

The chain couples TRBV7-2 to TRBJ2-5; 10 bases align to TRBD2. The CDR3 length is 14 residues. Germline V lookup: CDR1 SGHTA, CDR2 FQGNSA. V was clipped by 5 bases and J by 1 base; unmatched bases: 1. Here the CDR3 DNA reads TGTGCCAGCAGCCGGACTAGCGGCCAAGAGACCCAGTACTTC. Protein product: CASSRTSGQETQYF.

This chain connects TRBV7-2 to TRBJ2-1, with 7 bases fitting TRBD2. With V trimmed by 5 bases and J by 8 bases, 12 bases remained unmatched. CDR3 length: 15 residues. Germline assignment: CDR1 SGHTA and CDR2 FQGNSA. In nucleotides, the CDR3 is TGTGCCAGCAGCCCTGGGAGGGAGGGCCTCGATGAGCAGTTCTTC. Amino acid sequence: CASSPGREGLDEQFF.

CDR3 sequence (DNA): TGCGCCAGCCGGGACACCTCGAACACCGGGGAGCTGTTTTTT. This gives the protein CASRDTSNTGELFF. This chain uses TRBV5-1 with TRBJ2-2; D is perhaps TRBD1 (6 bases). Trimming left V 7 bases short and J 0 bases short, with 10 bases between. The germline V gene encodes CDR1 SGHRS and CDR2 YFSETQ. The CDR3 loop spans 14 amino acids.

The rearrangement links TRBV20-1 to TRBJ2-5, with 11 bases fitting TRBD2. The trim removed 6 bases at V and 2 bases at J, leaving 5 bases unmatched. Germline values: CDR1 DFQATT, CDR2 SNEGSKA (reference sequence). The CDR3 runs to 14 residues. This chain's CDR3 is CSATTSGKQETQYF. CDR3 in DNA: TGCAGTGCGACGACTAGCGGGAAGCAAGAGACCCAGTACTTC.

This clonotype occurred once. This chain uses TRBV3-1 with TRBJ1-5; D gene ambiguous. Trimming shortened V by 4 bases and J by 3 bases, and 4 bases separated the two germline ends. Germline values: CDR1 LGHDT, CDR2 YNNKEL (reference sequence). This CDR3 region has 12 residues. The CDR3 nucleotides are TGTGCCAGCAGCCGACCCAATCAGCCCCAGCATTTT. This codes for CASSRPNQPQHF.

V is TRBV14 and J is TRBJ2-5; no definite D call. Trimming left V 2 bases short and J 5 bases short, with 12 bases between. There are 14 residues in the CDR3. Germline loops: CDR1 SGHDN, CDR2 FVKESK. CDR3 in amino acids: CASSQLATGETQYF. CDR3 nucleotide sequence: TGTGCCAGCAGCCAATTGGCTACCGGTGAGACCCAGTACTTC.

The V and J genes are TRBV6-5 and TRBJ2-3, with 15 bases matching TRBD2. This CDR3 region has 18 residues. Germline assignment: CDR1 MNHEY and CDR2 SVGAGI. Trimming at V came to 0 bases and at J to 6 bases, leaving 7 bases not matched to a gene. CDR3: CASSYSVPGTSGRDTQYF. CDR3 nucleotide sequence: TGTGCCAGCAGTTACTCCGTCCCCGGGACTAGCGGGAGGGATACGCAGTATTTT.

The chain joins TRBV7-8 to TRBJ2-3; D is tentatively TRBD1 or TRBD2 (8 bases each). Germline values: CDR1 SGHVS, CDR2 FQNEAQ. This CDR3 region has 15 residues. With 4 bases removed from V and 4 bases from J, the gap between germline ends came to 15 bases. CDR3: CASSSGGGRSDTQYF. The CDR3 bases are TGTGCCAGCAGCTCAGGGGGCGGGAGGTCAGATACGCAGTATTTT. The variable domain in full, with the rest retrieved from reference TRBV7-8 and TRBJ2-3, is GAGVSQSPRYKVAKRGQDVALRCDPISGHVSLFWYQQALGQGPEFLTYFQNEAQLDKSGLPSDRFFAERPEGSVSTLKIQRTQQEDSAVYLCASSSGGGRSDTQYFGPGTRLTVL.

The chain has TRBV2 and TRBJ2-2; D unresolved. The CDR3 runs 13 residues. V dropped 2 bases and J dropped 1 base, with 2 bases sitting between them. Germline V gene sequence: CDR1 SNHLY, CDR2 FYNNEI. CDR3 region: CASSEQNTGELFF. The CDR3 DNA sequence: TGTGCCAGCAGTGAACAGAACACCGGGGAGCTGTTTTTT.

This clonotype has a single count. V usage is TRBV27 and J usage is TRBJ2-5, with 8 bases fitting TRBD1. The length of the CDR3 is 15 residues. CDR1 MNHEY and CDR2 SMNVEV come from the germline V gene (reference sequence). Trimming at V came to 2 bases and at J to 5 bases, leaving 7 bases not matched to a gene. The CDR3 sequence: CASSLGQGKAETQYF. CDR3 coding DNA: TGTGCCAGCAGTTTAGGACAGGGAAAAGCGGAGACCCAGTACTTC.

The V call is TRBV12-3 or TRBV12-4, the J call TRBJ2-7, with D unresolved. The CDR3 has 13 residues. Trimming took 2 bases from V and 2 from J, leaving 7 bases between them. The CDR3 sequence is CASSLRLAYEQYF. CDR3 coding DNA: TGTGCCAGCAGTTTAAGGCTGGCCTACGAGCAGTACTTC.

The chain uses TRBV29-1 and TRBJ2-2; D unresolved. The germline V and J ends were trimmed by 6 bases and 1 base, with 12 bases remaining between them. From germline, CDR1 is SQVTM and CDR2 ANQGSEA. The CDR3 contains 14 residues. CDR3 sequence (DNA): TGCAGCGTCCAAACCTCGCAGAACACCGGGGAGCTGTTTTTT. Its protein product is CSVQTSQNTGELFF.

This clonotype was observed a single time. The chain couples TRBV6-5 to TRBJ2-2; tentative D call: TRBD1 (6 bases). Trimming cost V 2 bases and J 5 bases, with 15 bases left between them. This CDR3 comprises 16 residues. Germline CDR1 is MNHEY and CDR2 is SVGAGI. The CDR3, as DNA: TGTGCCAGCAGTTACACAGGGCCCCCCGGGACCGGGGAGCTGTTTTTT. Translation: CASSYTGPPGTGELFF.

The chain couples TRBV5-1 to TRBJ2-1; perhaps D is TRBD1 or TRBD2 (5 bases each). Germline assignment: CDR1 SGHRS and CDR2 YFSETQ. Trimming pared 2 bases from V and 4 bases from J, leaving 13 bases between. The CDR3 sequence is 15 residues long. CDR3 in DNA: TGCGCCAGCAGCTTAGGGGTAGCGAAGTACAATGAGCAGTTCTTC. Amino acid sequence: CASSLGVAKYNEQFF.

CDR3 nucleotides: TGTGCCAGCAGTCGGACAGGGGGGGTATCTGGGGCCAACGTCCTGACTTTC. Translation: CASSRTGGVSGANVLTF. The genes are TRBV28 and TRBJ2-6, with 10 bases lining up with TRBD1. The CDR3 covers 17 residues. Germline CDR1 and CDR2: MDHEN and SYDVKM. Germline trimming cut 5 bases from V and 1 base from J; bases unmatched to any gene: 5.

This CDR3 reads CASSQVSQANTEAFF. CDR3 coding DNA: TGTGCCAGCAGCCAAGTTTCACAGGCGAACACTGAAGCTTTCTTT. The chain employs TRBV3-1 and TRBJ1-1; tentative D call: TRBD1 (5 bases). Trimming took off 1 base at V and 1 base at J, with 10 bases between the two ends. In germline, CDR1 is LGHDT, CDR2 YNNKEL (reference sequence). This CDR3 has 15 residues.

The chain recombines TRBV7-2 with TRBJ2-2; 11 bases agree with TRBD2. Germline V gene data show CDR1 as SGHTA and CDR2 as FQGNSA. After removal of 5 bases from V and 0 bases from J, the junction contained 2 bases not matched to a gene. The CDR3 length is 16 residues. CDR3 in amino acids: CASSQTSGTNTGELFF. For the CDR3, the DNA is TGTGCCAGCAGCCAGACTAGCGGGACGAACACCGGGGAGCTGTTTTTT.

This clonotype was picked up one time. CDR3: CASSQVGQSTDTQYF. The CDR3 region has the DNA TGTGCCAGCAGCCAAGTAGGCCAGAGCACAGATACGCAGTATTTT. V is TRBV3-1 and J is TRBJ2-3; the D is unclear. The CDR3 covers 15 residues. Germline V gene sequence: CDR1 LGHDT, CDR2 YNNKEL (reference sequence). V was clipped by 1 base and J by 0 bases, with 8 bases between them.

The chain carries TRBV6-5 and TRBJ2-5; 7 nucleotides align to TRBD2. The germline V gene encodes CDR1 MNHEY and CDR2 SVGAGI. CDR3 length: 14 amino acids. With 2 bases clipped from V and 5 bases from J, the junction kept 5 bases outside the gene matches. In nucleotides, the CDR3 is TGTGCCAGCAGTTACGGCGGGAGCGGTGAGACCCAGTACTTC. The encoded protein is CASSYGGSGETQYF.

This chain connects TRBV20-1 to TRBJ2-7, with D uncertain. V shed 1 base and J shed 4 bases, with 11 bases lying between them. Germline V gene data show CDR1 as DFQATT and CDR2 as SNEGSKA (reference sequence). The CDR3 length is 13 residues. The DNA for the CDR3 is TGCAGTGCTAGAGGACACCTTACTTACGAGCAGTACTTC. Protein product: CSARGHLTYEQYF.